These T cell receptor beta chains were read from a single sample in a study of regulatory T cells in long-lasting Graves disease. TCRdb itself ran the multiplex PCR reads through MiXCR, one entry per CDR3 protein. The repertoire holds about 220,000 distinct CDR3 sequences, with around a fifth as singletons. This sample was shared with a second study, whose subject was T cells in Graves' hyperthyroidism and ophthalmopathy.

The input for sequencing was peripheral blood mononuclear cells (PBMCs), taken at new diagnosis, from a patient treated with antithyroid drugs. The receptors shown here come from a woman younger than 45 with Graves disease. CDR3s include the opening cysteine and the closing phenylalanine or tryptophan. D genes are given only for firm matches. Only some rows state a clone size, as once, few, many or a class for expanded clones.

clone size | J gene | V gene | D gene | CDR3 DNA | CDR3 protein
. | TRBJ1-3 | TRBV13 | . | TGTGCCAGCAGCCCGGGGGGAAGGTTTACTGGAAACACCATATATTTT | CASSPGGRFTGNTIYF
many | TRBJ1-1 | TRBV2 | TRBD1 | TGTGCCAGCAGTGCCCGACAGGGAATAGGCGCTTTCTTT | CASSARQGIGAFF
many | TRBJ2-1 | TRBV19 | . | TGTGCCAGTAGTACAGGGATTTCATCCTACAATGAGCAGTTCTTC | CASSTGISSYNEQFF
. | TRBJ1-1 | TRBV4-1 | . | TGCGCCAGCAGCCCAACTGTGATCAGGGACCCGAACACTGAAGCTTTCTTT | CASSPTVIRDPNTEAFF
. | TRBJ1-4 | TRBV5-1 | . | TGCGCCAGCAGCTTGGTTGCAACTAATGAAAAACTGTTTTTT | CASSLVATNEKLFF
many | TRBJ2-2 | TRBV27 | TRBD2 | TGTGCCAGCAGTTTACTAGCGGGGACCACCGGGGAGCTGTTTTTT | CASSLLAGTTGELFF
many | TRBJ1-1 | TRBV19 | TRBD1 | TGTGCCAGTAGTATATTCGGGGGGACAGGCACTGAAGCTTTCTTT | CASSIFGGTGTEAFF
few | TRBJ1-2 | TRBV6-9 | . | TGTGCCAGCAGTTACAACCGCGACGGCTACACCTTC | CASSYNRDGYTF
many | TRBJ2-3 | TRBV2 | TRBD1 | TGTGCCAGCATTGGACAGGGGCGCACAGATACGCAGTATTTT | CASIGQGRTDTQYF
many | TRBJ1-1 | TRBV2 | TRBD1 | TGTGCCAGCAGTGGCGACAGGGTAACTGAAGCTTTCTTT | CASSGDRVTEAFF
many | TRBJ2-2 | TRBV7-6 | TRBD1 | TGTGCCAGCAGTAGCACAGGGGGCAACACCGGGGAGCTGTTTTTT | CASSSTGGNTGELFF
few | TRBJ2-7 | TRBV6-5 | TRBD1 | TGTGCCAGCAGTTACAGGGGACAGGGCTACGAGCAGTACTTC | CASSYRGQGYEQYF
many | TRBJ1-3 | TRBV2 | TRBD1 | TGTGCCAGCAGTGATCGAAGGACAGGGGATGGAAACACCATATATTTT | CASSDRRTGDGNTIYF
many | TRBJ1-1 | TRBV5-5 | TRBD1 | TGCGCCAGCAGCTCACCGGACAGGGTGGGGATCACTGAAGCTTTCTTT | CASSSPDRVGITEAFF
many | TRBJ1-5 | TRBV12-3/TRBV12-4 | . | TGTGCCAGCAGTTTATGGGCGCCCTGGGAAACGGATAATCAGCCCCAGCATTTT | CASSLWAPWETDNQPQHF
many | TRBJ2-1 | TRBV27 | . | TGTGCCAGCAGTTTACGGGGGGCCTCCTACAATGAGCAGTTCTTC | CASSLRGASYNEQFF
. | TRBJ2-6 | TRBV19 | . | TGTGCCAGTATCGGAGGGGTCCGCTCTGGGGCCAACGTCCTGACTTTC | CASIGGVRSGANVLTF
. | TRBJ2-5 | TRBV2 | TRBD1 | TGTGCCAGCAGTTTTGACAGGGGCAGGGAGACCCAGTACTTC | CASSFDRGRETQYF
many | TRBJ2-2 | TRBV11-2 | . | TGTGCCAGCAGCCGGGGGGCCGGGGCCACCGGGGAGCTGTTTTTT | CASSRGAGATGELFF
many | TRBJ2-5 | TRBV20-1 | TRBD2 | TGCAGTGCCCACCGACTAGCGGGAGGGGGCCAAGAGACCCAGTACTTC | CSAHRLAGGGQETQYF
many | TRBJ2-7 | TRBV10-2 | TRBD2 | TGCGCCAGCAGGGGACTAGCGGAGAGCTCCTACGAGCAGTACTTC | CASRGLAESSYEQYF
many | TRBJ1-3 | TRBV28 | TRBD1 | TGTGCCAGCAGACCCTACCTCACAGGGGGCACTGGAAACACCATATATTTT | CASRPYLTGGTGNTIYF
once | TRBJ1-3 | TRBV2 | . | TGTGCCAGCAGTGAAGCGCTTCCGGGATTTTCCGGAAACACCATATATTTT | CASSEALPGFSGNTIYF
many | TRBJ1-1 | TRBV27 | . | TGTGCCAGCAGTGTTACAGGGTCTCCTATCTCGGCTTTCTTT | CASSVTGSPISAFF
many | TRBJ2-1 | TRBV19 | . | TGTGCCAGCGCGGATCAATCGTACAATGAGCAGTTCTTC | CASADQSYNEQFF
many | TRBJ2-5 | TRBV29-1 | . | TGCAGCTCGACCGGTTGGGGGCGGGGAGAGACCCAGTACTTC | CSSTGWGRGETQYF
few | TRBJ1-5 | TRBV20-1 | . | TGCAGTGCTAGGCGGGGTGTGGATCAGCCCCAGCATTTT | CSARRGVDQPQHF
many | TRBJ1-1 | TRBV5-1 | TRBD1 | TGTGCCAGCAGCTCTGGGACAGGGGTGGGGACTGAAGCTTTCTTT | CASSSGTGVGTEAFF
many | TRBJ1-2 | TRBV5-5 | . | TGTGCCAGCAGTTCCCCGGGACGGCCGAACTATGGCTACACCTTC | CASSSPGRPNYGYTF
. | TRBJ2-7 | TRBV2 | . | TGTGCCAGCAGTAAGGGACTGGACCTCTTCTACGAGCAGTACTTC | CASSKGLDLFYEQYF
. | TRBJ1-5 | TRBV20-1 | . | TGCAGTGCTAGAGCCCGCGGGGGCGGCAATCAGCCCCAGCATTTT | CSARARGGGNQPQHF
. | TRBJ2-1 | TRBV19 | . | TGTGCCAGTAGTCGGACTACCGACGGTGAGCAGTTCTTC | CASSRTTDGEQFF
many | TRBJ2-3 | TRBV6-5 | . | TGTGCCAGCAGTTACCAGGGACAAGATACGCAGTATTTT | CASSYQGQDTQYF
. | TRBJ1-6 | TRBV25-1 | . | TGTGCCAGCTGCTCCTCCGGGGGTAGTTCACCCCTCCACTTT | CASCSSGGSSPLHF
. | TRBJ1-4 | TRBV2 | . | TGTGCCAGCAGGAAACAGGTCCTAACTAATGAAAAACTGTTTTTT | CASRKQVLTNEKLFF
. | TRBJ2-3 | TRBV11-2 | TRBD2 | TGTGCCAGCAGCTTTGGTAGCGGGAGGAAAGATACGCAGTATTTT | CASSFGSGRKDTQYF
many | TRBJ1-1 | TRBV6-5 | . | TGTGCCAGCAGTTACTCAGGGTACGCTGAAGCTTTCTTT | CASSYSGYAEAFF
many | TRBJ2-5 | TRBV28 | . | TGTGCCAGCAGCCGGGTTAGGGGAAAGGAGACCCAGTACTTC | CASSRVRGKETQYF
many | TRBJ1-5 | TRBV10-3 | TRBD1 | TGTGCCATCTCCGAGGGACAGAACAATCAGCCCCAGCATTTT | CAISEGQNNQPQHF
many | TRBJ1-5 | TRBV4-1 | . | TGCGCCAGCAGCCACGTAAATCAGCCCCAGCATTTT | CASSHVNQPQHF